This section outlines one TCR beta chain sequence together with its context. Its antigen is unidentified. These data originate in a study of graft-versus-host responses after intestinal transplantation. Across the whole study: Every transplant recipient was induced with anti-thymocyte globulin, then maintained on tacrolimus and steroids for 2 to 4 years. Study-wide findings and caveats: Graft-versus-host to host-versus-graft clonal ratios in allografts were high in patients with graft-donor T cell macrochimerism.

TCRdb's copy holds only in-frame clones and misses some; the assay was immunoSEQ multiplex PCR. The sample contains around 23,000 clones, approximately 85% of which appear only once. The CDR3 is made up of 13 amino acids. Trimming at V came to 0 bases and at J to 5 bases, leaving 1 base not matched to a gene. The germline V gene encodes CDR1 SGHNT and CDR2 YYREEE (reference sequence). The chain employs TRBV5-4 and TRBJ1-2; 7 nucleotides match TRBD1. Specimen: PBMCs, collected 450 to 490 days after intestinal transplant. The source is a human patient who received an intestinal transplant, so some T cells may come from the graft donor. CDR3 in amino acids: CASSLEGAYGYTF. In DNA, the CDR3 is TGTGCCAGCAGCTTGGAGGGGGCATATGGCTACACCTTC.